The 10 T cell receptor beta chains below all came from one sample that was sequenced in a study of T cells in localized non-small cell lung cancer. Produced via immunoSEQ multiplex PCR; TCRdb's table is partial and in-frame only. The sample carries under 65,000 clones, roughly 89% recorded once. The source material was peripheral blood, sampled before any cancer treatment. The receptors originated from a man between 40 and 70 years old with stage I squamous cell lung carcinoma.

This chain links TRBV5-1 with TRBJ2-5; D is perhaps TRBD1 (5 bases). Germline CDR1 is SGHRS and CDR2 is YFSETQ. Deletions cut 0 bases from V and 5 bases from J, with 11 bases between. The CDR3 consists of 14 residues. CDR3 in DNA: TGCGCCAGCAGCTTGGAGAAAGGGGCGGAGACCCAGTACTTC. Protein product: CASSLEKGAETQYF.

The rearrangement links TRBV28 to TRBJ2-1; no definite D call. Trimming removed 5 bases at V and 12 bases at J, with 29 bases between. Per the germline V gene, CDR1 is MDHEN and CDR2 is SYDVKM. This CDR3 is built from 17 residues. The CDR3 here is CASSPPIIRTRIPGQFF. Written as DNA, the CDR3 is TGTGCCAGCAGTCCCCCTATCATACGGACGCGCATTCCTGGGCAGTTCTTC.

The chain employs TRBV4-1 and TRBJ2-1, with TRBD2 matching over 8 bases. Germline V lookup: CDR1 MGHRA, CDR2 YSYEKL. J gave up 9 bases and V 2 bases, and 12 bases lay outside the gene matches. The length of the CDR3 is 16 residues. CDR3 nucleotide sequence: TGCGCCAGCAGCCAAAGGGATGGGACTAGTTACGGTGAGCAGTTCTTC. This translates into CASSQRDGTSYGEQFF.

The genes are TRBV5-5 and TRBJ2-5, with D unresolved. Germline-derived CDR1 and CDR2 are SGHKS and YYEKEE (reference sequence). V dropped 4 bases and J dropped 1 base, with 8 bases sitting between them. The CDR3 consists of 13 residues. This chain's CDR3 is CASSPRPQETQYF. DNA of the CDR3: TGTGCCAGCAGCCCCCGCCCCCAAGAGACCCAGTACTTC.

V is TRBV30 and J is TRBJ1-5; D ambiguous. V dropped 0 bases and J dropped 1 base, with 10 bases sitting between them. Germline assignment: CDR1 GTSNPN and CDR2 SVGIG (reference sequence). The CDR3 contains 15 residues. The CDR3 DNA follows: TGTGCCTGGAGTGTAAAGCGGGGAAGCAATCAGCCCCAGCATTTT. Protein: CAWSVKRGSNQPQHF.

The chain combines TRBV5-1 with TRBJ2-7; no firm D call. Germline V gene data show CDR1 as SGHRS and CDR2 as YFSETQ. V was cut by 0 bases and J by 2 bases, with 12 bases left in between. The CDR3 runs 15 residues. The CDR3 nucleotides read TGCGCCAGCAGCTTGGCCCTTGGCAGACCCTACGAGCAGTACTTC. Translation gives CASSLALGRPYEQYF.

The V gene is TRBV9, the J gene TRBJ2-3; no definite D call. Germline values: CDR1 SGDLS, CDR2 YYNGEE. The germline V and J ends were trimmed by 0 bases and 1 base, with 3 bases remaining between them. The length of the CDR3 is 13 residues. The CDR3 region has the DNA TGTGCCAGCAGCGTAGGGGGCACAGATACGCAGTATTTT. This codes for CASSVGGTDTQYF.

The chain joins TRBV5-6 to TRBJ1-3; TRBD1 might be the D (5 bases). Germline V lookup: CDR1 SGHDT, CDR2 YYEEEE. Between the trimmed V and J ends, which lost 4 bases and 4 bases, there was a span of 15 bases. This CDR3 has 15 amino acids. This chain's CDR3 is CASSLVQDTGNTIYF. The CDR3 DNA reads as TGTGCCAGCAGCCTGGTACAGGATACGGGAAACACCATATATTTT.

The chain combines TRBV30 with TRBJ2-3; D unresolved. Trimming left V 4 bases short and J 6 bases short, with 11 bases between. From germline, CDR1 is GTSNPN and CDR2 SVGIG (reference sequence). CDR3 length: 12 residues. DNA for the CDR3: TGTGCCTGGAAACCGGAAGGGGATACGCAGTATTTT. It translates to CAWKPEGDTQYF.

The chain links TRBV19 to TRBJ2-3; 8 bases fit TRBD2. The germline CDR1 and CDR2 sequences are LNHDA and SQIVND (reference sequence). The V segment lost 8 bases and the J segment 5 bases; nucleotides outside the gene matches: 12. The CDR3 extends over 15 amino acids. CDR3 loop: CASRERERREDTQYF. CDR3 DNA: TGTGCCAGTCGAGAGCGGGAGAGGAGGGAAGATACGCAGTATTTT.